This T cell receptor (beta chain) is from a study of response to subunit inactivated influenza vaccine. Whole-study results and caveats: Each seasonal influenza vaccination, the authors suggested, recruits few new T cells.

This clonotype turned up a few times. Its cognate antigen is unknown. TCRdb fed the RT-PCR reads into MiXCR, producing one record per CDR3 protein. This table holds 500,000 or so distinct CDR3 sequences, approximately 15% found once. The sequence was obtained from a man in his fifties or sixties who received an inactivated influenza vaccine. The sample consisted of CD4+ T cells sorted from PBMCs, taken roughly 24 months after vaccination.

The CDR3, as DNA: TGCAGTGCTATGGCCTGGGATGAAAAACTGTTTTTT. It yields the protein CSAMAWDEKLFF. The chain couples TRBV20-1 to TRBJ1-4; no reliable D call. This CDR3 region has 12 residues. Trimming removed 4 bases from V and 6 bases from J, with 9 bases in between. Germline CDR1 reads DFQATT; CDR2 reads SNEGSKA (reference sequence).